The entry below gives a single T cell receptor (beta chain) sequence along with its context. Antigen unknown. In the authors' workflow: From ImmunoSEQ came sequences covering only the junction and carrying no quality scores, so filtering differed. Data came from immunoSEQ multiplex PCR; TCRdb stores just in-frame clones and leaves some out. V, J and clone size were drawn from that table, and D and trimming were deduced from the DNA. The repertoire holds 850,000 to 1,200,000 clones, with under 80% as singletons. This entry belongs to a study of shared clonotypes between healthy human individuals. Overall study: A donor's plate count was three for CD4 naive and three for CD4 memory; CD8 naive had two and CD8 memory one.

Study outcomes and limitations: Against clonotypes common to all four donors, non-shared ones had lower generation probabilities.

The CDR3 has 20 amino acids. Per the germline V gene, CDR1 is SQVTM and CDR2 is ANQGSEA. Losses at the gene ends were 0 bases for V and 4 bases for J; bases not matched to a gene: 24. This sequence joins TRBV29-1 and TRBJ2-7; TRBD2 matches at 7 bases. The specimen was memory CD4+ T cells sorted from blood. Subset described: CD45RA-negative fraction. This clonotype was sampled from a man aged 18 to 29 in good health. CDR3 region: CSVEDPRGRDRRFCTYEQYF. The CDR3 DNA sequence: TGCAGCGTTGAAGATCCCCGGGGGAGGGATCGTAGGTTCTGCACATACGAGCAGTACTTC.